This entry lists 5 T cell receptor beta chains sequenced from one sample in a study of blood T cell repertoires in COVID-19. TCRdb's copy holds only in-frame clones and misses some; the assay was immunoSEQ multiplex PCR. The sample lists 400,000 or so clones, about 90% occurring once. Sequenced input: PBMCs or T cells enriched from blood (not recorded which). All receptors come from a man aged 18 to 30 who had recovered from COVID-19.

V and J are TRBV9 and TRBJ1-3, with 7 bases fitting TRBD1. CDR3 length: 14 amino acids. Unmatched junction bases numbered 2, after V lost 1 base and J lost 4 bases. Germline values: CDR1 SGDLS, CDR2 YYNGEE. Written as DNA, the CDR3 is TGTGCCAGCAGCGTATCGGGACAGGGAAACACCATATATTTT. Its protein is CASSVSGQGNTIYF.

The chain uses TRBV7-2 and TRBJ2-3; 9 bases agree with TRBD2. The CDR3 covers 17 residues. The germline V gene encodes CDR1 SGHTA and CDR2 FQGNSA. With 5 bases clipped from V and 1 base from J, the junction kept 10 bases outside the gene matches. The CDR3, as DNA: TGTGCCAGCAGCGCATCCGGGACTAGCAGCCGCACAGATACGCAGTATTTT. It is translated as CASSASGTSSRTDTQYF.

The gene calls are TRBV30 and TRBJ1-1; no reliable D call. The ends were cut back, 4 bases at V and 5 bases at J, with 14 bases in the middle. Germline lookup yields CDR1 GTSNPN and CDR2 SVGIG (reference sequence). The CDR3 spans 13 residues. As DNA, the CDR3 is TGTGCCTGGACCCGACAAATGCGTACTGAAGCTTTCTTT. Translating it yields CAWTRQMRTEAFF.

V is TRBV9 and J is TRBJ1-2; TRBD1 matches at 7 bases. V shed 4 bases and J 8 bases; nucleotides not matched to a gene: 11. Germline V gene lookup returns CDR1 SGDLS and CDR2 YYNGEE. The CDR3 has 14 residues. CDR3 in amino acids: CASSPTTGRKGYTF. The CDR3 bases are TGTGCCAGCAGCCCAACGACAGGGAGGAAAGGCTACACCTTC.

This clone was found once. The rearrangement links TRBV7-9 to TRBJ2-1, with D possibly being TRBD1 (5 bases). Looked up from germline, CDR1 is SEHNR and CDR2 is FQNEAQ (reference sequence). CDR3 length: 14 amino acids. Between the trimmed V and J ends, which lost 3 bases and 8 bases, there was a span of 14 bases. CDR3 sequence: CASSFGGAGYEQFF. The CDR3 DNA reads as TGTGCCAGCAGCTTTGGTGGGGCAGGCTATGAGCAGTTCTTC.